This TCR gamma chain appears in the sequencing data of a study of gamma-delta T cells after stem cell transplantation. The CDR3 loop spans 13 amino acids. The V gene end was trimmed by 5 bases and the J gene end by 0 bases; junction bases not matched to a gene: 4. Per the germline V gene, CDR1 is VENAVY and CDR2 is YDSYNSRV. TCRdb reanalyzed the RT-PCR reads using CATT. The data show approximately 2,800 gamma-chain clones, more than 15% seen once. For this clone: The sample carries other DNA sequences with the same CDR3.

The sequence was collected from a human donor. It is not recorded whose cells these are; they may come from a transplant donor. The gene calls are TRGV8 and TRGJ1 or TRGJ2. The sample was gamma-delta T cells. This CDR3 is CATWGPNYYKKLF. CDR3 nucleotide sequence: TGTGCCACCTGGGGACCGAATTATTATAAGAAACTCTTT.